This T cell receptor beta chain was sequenced in a study of T cell responses to AZD1222 COVID-19 vaccine. For this clone: Its target is unknown.

TCRdb's copy holds only in-frame clones and misses some; the assay was immunoSEQ multiplex PCR. Of 110,000 or so clones listed, around 87% are singletons. This CDR3 spans 16 amino acids. Per the germline V gene, CDR1 is SGHAT and CDR2 is FQNNGV. The ends were cut back, 5 bases at V and 3 bases at J, with 17 bases in the middle. Points from the study as a whole: Compared with day 0, the breadth and depth of the Spike-specific TCR repertoire rose significantly after two doses of AZD1222. Epitopes outside B.1.351 and B.1.1.7 mutated regions reportedly drew nearly half of spike TCRs.

The TCR originated in an adult who received the AZD1222 COVID-19 vaccine. The sequencing used peripheral blood, collected 28 days after the second AZD1222 dose. This chain links TRBV11-2 with TRBJ1-3; a possible D gene is TRBD1 (6 bases). The CDR3 DNA is TGTGCCAGCAGCGCAATCAACAGGGCGAATGGAAACACCATATATTTT. This encodes CASSAINRANGNTIYF.